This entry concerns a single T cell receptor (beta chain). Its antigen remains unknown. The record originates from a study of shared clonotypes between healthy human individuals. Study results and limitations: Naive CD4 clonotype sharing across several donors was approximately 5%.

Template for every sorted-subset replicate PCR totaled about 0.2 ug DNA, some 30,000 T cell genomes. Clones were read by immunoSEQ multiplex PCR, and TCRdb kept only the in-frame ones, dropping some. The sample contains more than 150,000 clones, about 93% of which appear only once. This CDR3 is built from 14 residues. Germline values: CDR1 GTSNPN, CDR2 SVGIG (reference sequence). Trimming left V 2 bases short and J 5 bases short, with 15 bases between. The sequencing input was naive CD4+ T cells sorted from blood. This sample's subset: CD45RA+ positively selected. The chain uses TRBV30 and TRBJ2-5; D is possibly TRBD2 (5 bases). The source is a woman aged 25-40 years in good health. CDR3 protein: CAWSFGLHGETQYF. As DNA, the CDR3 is TGTGCCTGGAGTTTTGGACTCCACGGGGAGACCCAGTACTTC.